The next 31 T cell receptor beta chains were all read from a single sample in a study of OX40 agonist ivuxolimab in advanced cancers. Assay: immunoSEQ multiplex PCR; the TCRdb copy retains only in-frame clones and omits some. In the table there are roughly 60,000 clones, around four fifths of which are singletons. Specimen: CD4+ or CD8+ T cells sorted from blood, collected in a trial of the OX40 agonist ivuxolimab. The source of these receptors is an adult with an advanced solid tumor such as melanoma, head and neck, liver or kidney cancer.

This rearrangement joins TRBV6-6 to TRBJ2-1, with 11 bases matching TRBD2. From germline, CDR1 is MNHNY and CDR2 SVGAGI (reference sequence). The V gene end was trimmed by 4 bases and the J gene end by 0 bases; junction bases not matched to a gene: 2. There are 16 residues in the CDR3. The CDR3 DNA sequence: TGTGCCAGCAGTTTGACTAGCGGGGACTCCTACAATGAGCAGTTCTTC. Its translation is CASSLTSGDSYNEQFF.

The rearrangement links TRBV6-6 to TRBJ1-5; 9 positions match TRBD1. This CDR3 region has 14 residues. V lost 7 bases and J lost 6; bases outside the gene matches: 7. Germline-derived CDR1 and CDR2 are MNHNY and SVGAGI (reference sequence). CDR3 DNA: TGTGCCAGCACCCTGGGACAGGGACGTCAGCCCCAGCATTTT. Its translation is CASTLGQGRQPQHF.

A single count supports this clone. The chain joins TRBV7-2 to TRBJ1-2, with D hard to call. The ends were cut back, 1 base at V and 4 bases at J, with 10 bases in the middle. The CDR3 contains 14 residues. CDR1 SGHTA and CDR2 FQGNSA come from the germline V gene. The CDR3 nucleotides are TGTGCCAGCAGCTTAGTTCCTACATCCTATGGCTACACCTTC. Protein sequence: CASSLVPTSYGYTF.

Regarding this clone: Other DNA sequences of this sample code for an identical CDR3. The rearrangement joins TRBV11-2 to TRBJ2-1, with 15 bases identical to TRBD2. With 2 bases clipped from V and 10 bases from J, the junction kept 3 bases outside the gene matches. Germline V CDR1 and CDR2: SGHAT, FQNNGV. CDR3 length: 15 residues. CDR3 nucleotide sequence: TGTGCCAGCAGCTTACGGGGACTAGCGGGGGGAGAGCAGTTCTTC. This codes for CASSLRGLAGGEQFF.

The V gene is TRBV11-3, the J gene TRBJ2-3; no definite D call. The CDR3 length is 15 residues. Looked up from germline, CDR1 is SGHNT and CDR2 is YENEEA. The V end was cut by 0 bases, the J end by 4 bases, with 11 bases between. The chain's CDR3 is CASSLDLAGPDTQYF. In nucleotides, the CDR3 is TGTGCCAGCAGCTTAGATTTAGCCGGGCCAGATACGCAGTATTTT. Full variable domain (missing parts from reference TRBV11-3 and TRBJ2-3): EAGVVQSPRYKIIEKKQPVAFWCNPISGHNTLYWYLQNLGQGPELLIRYENEEAVDDSQLPKDRFSAERLKGVDSTLKIQPAELGDSAVYLCASSLDLAGPDTQYFGPGTRLTVL.

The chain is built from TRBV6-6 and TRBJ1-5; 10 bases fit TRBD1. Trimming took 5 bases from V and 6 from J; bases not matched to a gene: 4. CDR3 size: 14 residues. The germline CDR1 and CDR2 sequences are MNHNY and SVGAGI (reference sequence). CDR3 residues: CASSRQGARQPQHF. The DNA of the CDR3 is TGTGCCAGCAGTAGACAGGGGGCCCGTCAGCCCCAGCATTTT.

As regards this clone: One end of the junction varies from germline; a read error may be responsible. CDR3 in DNA: TGTGCTAGCAGCCCTTTTCCGGAGGGGGGCACGAGGAACACTGAAGCTTTCTTT. Its protein product is CASSPFPEGGTRNTEAFF. V is TRBV7-7 and J is TRBJ1-1; D might be TRBD1 (6 bases). CDR3 length equals 18 residues. CDR1 and CDR2 from the germline V gene are SSHAT and FNYEAQ (reference sequence). Full variable domain (rest looked up from reference TRBV7-7 and TRBJ1-1): GAGVSQSPRYKVTKRGQDVTLRCDPISSHATLYWYQQALGQGPEFLTYFNYEAQPDKSGLPSDRFSAERPEGSISTLTIQRTEQRDSAMYRCASSPFPEGGTRNTEAFFGQGTRLTVV.

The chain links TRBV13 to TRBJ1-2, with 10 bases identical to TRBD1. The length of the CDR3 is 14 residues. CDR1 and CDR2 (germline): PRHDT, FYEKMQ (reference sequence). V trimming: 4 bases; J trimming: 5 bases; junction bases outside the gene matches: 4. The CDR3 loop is CASSSGTGVYGYTF. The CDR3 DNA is TGTGCCAGCAGCTCCGGGACAGGGGTATATGGCTACACCTTC.

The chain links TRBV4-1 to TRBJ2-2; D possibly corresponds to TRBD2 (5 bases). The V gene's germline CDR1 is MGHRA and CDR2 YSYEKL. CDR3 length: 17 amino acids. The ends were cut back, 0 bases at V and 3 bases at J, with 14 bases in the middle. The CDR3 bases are TGCGCCAGCAGCCAAGAGAAGGGCCTAGCTTACACCGGGGAGCTGTTTTTT. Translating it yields CASSQEKGLAYTGELFF.

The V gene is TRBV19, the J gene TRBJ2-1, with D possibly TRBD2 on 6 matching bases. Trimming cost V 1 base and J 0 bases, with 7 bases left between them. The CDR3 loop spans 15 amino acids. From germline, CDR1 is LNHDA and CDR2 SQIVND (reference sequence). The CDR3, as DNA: TGTGCCAGTAGTATAGCCGGGAGCTCCTACAATGAGCAGTTCTTC. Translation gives CASSIAGSSYNEQFF.

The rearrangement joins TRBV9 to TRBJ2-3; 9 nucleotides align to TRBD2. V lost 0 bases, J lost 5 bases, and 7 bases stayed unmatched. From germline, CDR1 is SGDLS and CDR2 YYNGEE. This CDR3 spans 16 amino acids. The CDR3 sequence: CASSVAGSGSVDTQYF. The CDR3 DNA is TGTGCCAGCAGCGTAGCTGGTAGCGGGAGTGTAGATACGCAGTATTTT.

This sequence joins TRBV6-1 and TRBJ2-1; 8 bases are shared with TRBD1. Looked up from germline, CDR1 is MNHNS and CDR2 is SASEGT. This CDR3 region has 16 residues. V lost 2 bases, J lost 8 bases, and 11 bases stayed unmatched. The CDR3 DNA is TGTGCCAGCAGTGAATCTTTTGGACAGGGATGGGATGAGCAGTTCTTC. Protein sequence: CASSESFGQGWDEQFF.

CDR3 in amino acids: CAWSSDSSYEQYF. CDR3 in DNA: TGTGCCTGGAGTAGTGATAGCTCCTACGAGCAGTACTTC. This chain uses TRBV30 with TRBJ2-7, with D unresolved. The CDR3 is 13 amino acids. The V gene's germline CDR1 is GTSNPN and CDR2 SVGIG (reference sequence). V was trimmed by 2 bases and J by 0 bases, leaving 8 bases between them. The variable domain in full, with the rest retrieved from reference TRBV30 and TRBJ2-7, is SQTIHQWPATLVQPVGSPLSLECTVEGTSNPNLYWYRQAAGRGLQLLFYSVGIGQISSEVPQNLSASRPQDRQFILSSKKLLLSDSGFYLCAWSSDSSYEQYFGPGTRLTVT.

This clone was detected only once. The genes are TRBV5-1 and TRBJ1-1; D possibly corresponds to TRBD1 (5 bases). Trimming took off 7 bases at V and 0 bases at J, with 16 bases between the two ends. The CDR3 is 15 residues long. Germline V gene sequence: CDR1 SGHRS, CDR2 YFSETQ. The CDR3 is CASQSGVIMNTEAFF. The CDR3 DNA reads TGCGCCAGCCAGTCGGGGGTAATTATGAACACTGAAGCTTTCTTT.

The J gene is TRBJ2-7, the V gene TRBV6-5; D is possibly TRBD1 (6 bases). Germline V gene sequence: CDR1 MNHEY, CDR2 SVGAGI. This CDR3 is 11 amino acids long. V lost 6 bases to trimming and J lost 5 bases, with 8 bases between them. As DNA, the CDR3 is TGTGCCAGCAGGACAGGTCACGAGCAGTACTTC. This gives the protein CASRTGHEQYF.

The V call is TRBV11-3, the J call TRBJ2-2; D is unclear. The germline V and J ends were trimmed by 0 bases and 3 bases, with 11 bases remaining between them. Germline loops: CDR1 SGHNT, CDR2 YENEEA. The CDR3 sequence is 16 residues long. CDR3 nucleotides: TGTGCCAGCAGCTTAGAGTGGTCGGCAGACACCGGGGAGCTGTTTTTT. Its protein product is CASSLEWSADTGELFF.

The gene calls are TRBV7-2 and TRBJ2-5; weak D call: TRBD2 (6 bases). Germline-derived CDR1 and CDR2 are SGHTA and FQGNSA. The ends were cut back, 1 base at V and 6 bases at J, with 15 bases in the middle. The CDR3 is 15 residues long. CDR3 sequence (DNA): TGTGCCAGCAGCTTAGAGATTGTGGGGGGTCAGACCCAGTACTTC. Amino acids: CASSLEIVGGQTQYF.

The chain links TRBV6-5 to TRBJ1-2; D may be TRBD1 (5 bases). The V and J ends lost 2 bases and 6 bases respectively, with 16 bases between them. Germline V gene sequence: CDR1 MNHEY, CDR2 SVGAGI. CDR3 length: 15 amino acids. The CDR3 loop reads CASSYGARASDGYTF. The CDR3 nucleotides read TGTGCCAGCAGTTACGGGGCGAGGGCATCCGATGGCTACACCTTC.

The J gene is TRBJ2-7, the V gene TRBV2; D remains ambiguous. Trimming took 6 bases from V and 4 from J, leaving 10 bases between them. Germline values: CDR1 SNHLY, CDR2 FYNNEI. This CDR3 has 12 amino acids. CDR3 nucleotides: TGTGCCAGCAGCAGTCACTATTACGAGCAGTACTTC. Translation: CASSSHYYEQYF.

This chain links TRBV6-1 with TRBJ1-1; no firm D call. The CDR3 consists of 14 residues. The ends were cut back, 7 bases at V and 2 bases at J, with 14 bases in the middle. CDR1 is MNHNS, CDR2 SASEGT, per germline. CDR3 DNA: TGTGCCAGCACCTTCAGCGAGGGAAACACTGAAGCTTTCTTT. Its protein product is CASTFSEGNTEAFF.

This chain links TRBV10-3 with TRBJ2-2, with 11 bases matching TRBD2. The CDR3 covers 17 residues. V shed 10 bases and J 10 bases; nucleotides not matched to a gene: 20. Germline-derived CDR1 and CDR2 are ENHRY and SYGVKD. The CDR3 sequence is CASASRGVLAGDAELFF. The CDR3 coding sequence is TGTGCCAGCGCTTCCAGGGGGGTACTAGCGGGAGACGCGGAGCTGTTTTTT.

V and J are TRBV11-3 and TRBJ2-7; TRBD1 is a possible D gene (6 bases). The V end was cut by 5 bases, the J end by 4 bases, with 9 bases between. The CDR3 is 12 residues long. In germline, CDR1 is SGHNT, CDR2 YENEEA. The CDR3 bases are TGTGCCAGCAGCGGAGGACAGTACGAGCAGTACTTC. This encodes CASSGGQYEQYF.

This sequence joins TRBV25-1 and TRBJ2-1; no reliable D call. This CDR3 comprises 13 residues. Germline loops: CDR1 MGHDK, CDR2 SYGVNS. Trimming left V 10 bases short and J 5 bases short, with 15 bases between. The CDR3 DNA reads TGTGCCATATGCGGCGGCCCGGACAATGAGCAGTTCTTC. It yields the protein CAICGGPDNEQFF.

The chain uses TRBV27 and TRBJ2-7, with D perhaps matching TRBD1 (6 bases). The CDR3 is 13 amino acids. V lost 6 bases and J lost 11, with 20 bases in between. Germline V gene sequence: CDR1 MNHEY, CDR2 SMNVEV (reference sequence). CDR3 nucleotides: TGTGCCAGCAGCGGGTCGGCAGGGGTGGATGAGTACTTC. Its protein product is CASSGSAGVDEYF.

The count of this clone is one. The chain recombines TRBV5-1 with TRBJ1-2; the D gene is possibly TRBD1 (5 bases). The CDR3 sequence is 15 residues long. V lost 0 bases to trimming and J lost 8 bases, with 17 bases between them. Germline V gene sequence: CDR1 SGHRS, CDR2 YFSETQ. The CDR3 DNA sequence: TGCGCCAGCAGCTTGGGGTGGGGACTGATCTCGGGCTACACCTTC. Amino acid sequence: CASSLGWGLISGYTF.

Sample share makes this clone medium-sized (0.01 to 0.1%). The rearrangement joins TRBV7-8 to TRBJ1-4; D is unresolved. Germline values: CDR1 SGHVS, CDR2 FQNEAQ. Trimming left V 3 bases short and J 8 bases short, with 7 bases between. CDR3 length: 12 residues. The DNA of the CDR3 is TGTGCCAGCAGCTTGTCCGGGGAAAAACTGTTTTTT. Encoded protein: CASSLSGEKLFF.

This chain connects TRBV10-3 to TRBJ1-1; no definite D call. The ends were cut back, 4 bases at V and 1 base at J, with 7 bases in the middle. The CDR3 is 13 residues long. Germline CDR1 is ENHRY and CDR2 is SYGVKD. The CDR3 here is CAISAEGNTEAFF. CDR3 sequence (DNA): TGTGCCATCAGTGCAGAGGGGAACACTGAAGCTTTCTTT.

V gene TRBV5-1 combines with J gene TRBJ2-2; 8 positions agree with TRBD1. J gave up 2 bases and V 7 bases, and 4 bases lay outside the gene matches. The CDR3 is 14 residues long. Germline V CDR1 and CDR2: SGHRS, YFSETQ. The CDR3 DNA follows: TGCGCCAGCGGGACAGGAACCAACACCGGGGAGCTGTTTTTT. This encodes CASGTGTNTGELFF.

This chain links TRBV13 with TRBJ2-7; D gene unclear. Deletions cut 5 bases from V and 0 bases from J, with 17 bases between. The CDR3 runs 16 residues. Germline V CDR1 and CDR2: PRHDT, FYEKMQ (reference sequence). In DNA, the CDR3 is TGTGCCAGCAGCCCTCATGTAGGCCTAACCTCCTACGAGCAGTACTTC. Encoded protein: CASSPHVGLTSYEQYF.

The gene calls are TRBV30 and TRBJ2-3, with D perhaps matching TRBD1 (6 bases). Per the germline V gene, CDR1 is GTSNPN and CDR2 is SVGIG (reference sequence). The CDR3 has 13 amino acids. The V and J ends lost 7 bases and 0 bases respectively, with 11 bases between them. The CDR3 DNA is TGTGCCTACAGGGTTTTAAGCACAGATACGCAGTATTTT. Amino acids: CAYRVLSTDTQYF.

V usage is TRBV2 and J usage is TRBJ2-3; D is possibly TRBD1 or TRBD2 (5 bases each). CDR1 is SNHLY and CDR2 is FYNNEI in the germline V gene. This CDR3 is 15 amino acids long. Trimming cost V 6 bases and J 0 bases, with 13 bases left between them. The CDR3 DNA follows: TGTGCCAGCAGGGACCCGGGGACCAGCACAGATACGCAGTATTTT. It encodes CASRDPGTSTDTQYF. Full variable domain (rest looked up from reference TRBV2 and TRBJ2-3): EPEVTQTPSHQVTQMGQEVILRCVPISNHLYFYWYRQILGQKVEFLVSFYNNEISEKSEIFDDQFSVERPDGSNFTLKIRSTKLEDSAMYFCASRDPGTSTDTQYFGPGTRLTVL.